The T cell receptor beta chain described here comes from a study of cytomegalovirus exposure and HLA in healthy donors. Sequencing was performed with immunoSEQ multiplex PCR; in TCRdb, only in-frame clones are kept and a portion is missing. This sample has some 260,000 clones; roughly 84% occur once, and the top ten carry 12%. In regard to this clone: No antigen is known for it.

Notes on the study in general: Rarity characterized most TCR sequences, yet some public TCRs appeared in many donors. The authors listed approximately 160 TCR beta chains as cytomegalovirus-associated. There were a few CMV-associated chains whose specificity for CMV antigens was confirmed in vitro.

CDR1 and CDR2 (germline): LNHNV, YYDKDF (reference sequence). This CDR3 comprises 17 residues. The V and J ends lost 5 bases and 2 bases, in that order; junction bases with no gene match: 13. The donors were members of the validation cohort comprising approximately 110 subjects, separate from the roughly 730-subject first cohort. Sequencing was carried out using PBMCs. This receptor was identified in a man aged 18 to 35 in good health and CMV-seropositive. The rearrangement uses TRBV15 and TRBJ2-7, with TRBD2 identical over 9 bases. In DNA, the CDR3 is TGTGCCACCAGCGGGGGGCCAGGACTAGCGAAGACCTACGAGCAGTACTTC. Translated, it gives CATSGGPGLAKTYEQYF.